A selection of T cell receptor beta chains follows, all from one sample in a study of T cells in Graves' hyperthyroidism and ophthalmopathy. TCRdb re-called the multiplex PCR reads with MiXCR, one entry per CDR3 protein. The sample yields fewer than 450,000 distinct CDR3 sequences, approximately 18% seen once. Specimen: blood. Receptor source: a woman in her twenties or thirties with Graves' hyperthyroidism that later progressed to Graves' ophthalmopathy. Each CDR3 is given with its conserved first and last residue. Each record gives: clone size, J gene, V gene, D gene, CDR3 DNA, CDR3 protein. D genes are given only for firm matches. Not all rows give a size; the values are once, few, many and, for expanded clones, a class.

>many|TRBJ1-1|TRBV10-3|.
TGTGCCATCAGCCGGGGGACGGGTCTGAACACTGAAGCTTTCTTT
CAISRGTGLNTEAFF
>.|TRBJ1-2|TRBV5-1|.
TGCGCCAGCAGCTTGGCCGGGCCCTCCGGTGGCTACACCTTC
CASSLAGPSGGYTF
>many|TRBJ1-2|TRBV30|.
TGTGCCTGGAGACTCCCAAGAGTGGATGGCTACACCTTC
CAWRLPRVDGYTF
>.|TRBJ2-7|TRBV11-3|TRBD2
TGTGCCAGCAGCGTCGGAAAACGGACTAGCGGTTCCTACGAGCAGTACTTC
CASSVGKRTSGSYEQYF
>.|TRBJ1-6|TRBV7-2|.
TGTGCCAGCAGTCTCCCGGGGGATAATTCACCCCTCCACTTT
CASSLPGDNSPLHF
>many|TRBJ2-7|TRBV11-2|.
TGTGCCAGCAGCTTTAGTACATCGGGGACCGGTTCCTACGAGCAGTACTTC
CASSFSTSGTGSYEQYF
>.|TRBJ2-6|TRBV24-1|.
TGTGCCACCAGTGAGCCCCTCGCAGGGTCTGGGGCCAACGTCCTGACTTTC
CATSEPLAGSGANVLTF
>.|TRBJ2-1|TRBV6-2/TRBV6-3|.
TGTGCCAGCAGTACTACCGGGACAAAGGGTGAGCAGTTCTTC
CASSTTGTKGEQFF
>many|TRBJ2-5|TRBV12-3/TRBV12-4|.
TGTGCCAGCAGTTCCAATTCCGGTAGAGAGACCCAGTACTTC
CASSSNSGRETQYF
>many|TRBJ1-4|TRBV27|.
TGTGCCAGCAGTTCCGTCCTCGCGGGCCCTGGAGAAAAACTGTTTTTT
CASSSVLAGPGEKLFF
>.|TRBJ2-7|TRBV15|.
TGTGCCACCAGCAGGGCTTCTAGAACCGAGCAGTACTTC
CATSRASRTEQYF
>many|TRBJ1-3|TRBV2|.
TGTGCCAGCAGTGACGGTTTCGGCGGATCCTCTGGAAACACCATATATTTT
CASSDGFGGSSGNTIYF
>few|TRBJ1-2|TRBV9|.
TGTGCCAGCAGCGTAGATCGCCAGGGGTGGTATGGCTACACCTTC
CASSVDRQGWYGYTF
>many|TRBJ2-3|TRBV29-1|TRBD2
TGCAGCGCCCGGGGGGACGGTAGCACAGATACGCAGTATTTT
CSARGDGSTDTQYF
>many|TRBJ1-1|TRBV14|.
TGTGCCAGCAGCCAAGGACTTTTGGAAGGGACTGAAGCTTTCTTT
CASSQGLLEGTEAFF
>few|TRBJ2-1|TRBV28|TRBD1
TGTGCCAGCAGTTTAGATTTTGGGGGACAGTACTACAATGAGCAGTTCTTC
CASSLDFGGQYYNEQFF
>many|TRBJ2-7|TRBV12-3/TRBV12-4|.
TGTGCCAGCAGTGTTGGGCGTAGGTCCTACGAGCAGTACTTC
CASSVGRRSYEQYF
>.|TRBJ1-2|TRBV28|.
TGTGCCAGCAGTTTAATCCTATGGACAGCTAACTATGGCTACACCTTC
CASSLILWTANYGYTF
>.|TRBJ2-1|TRBV9|.
TGTGCCAGCAGCGTAGGGCGGGGAGGTAGCTCCTACAATGAGCAGTTCTTC
CASSVGRGGSSYNEQFF
>many|TRBJ1-5|TRBV2|TRBD1
TGTGCCAGCAGGGCGAGACAGGGCAGCGGTATCCGCAATCAGCCCCAGCATTTT
CASRARQGSGIRNQPQHF
>many|TRBJ2-5|TRBV5-4|.
TGTGCCAGCAGCTCATCCGGCGGGTCCCTGTACCAAGAGACCCAGTACTTC
CASSSSGGSLYQETQYF
>many|TRBJ2-1|TRBV28|.
TGTGCCAGCAGGAGCAGGGGCGCGGGGAATGAGCAGTTCTTC
CASRSRGAGNEQFF
>many|TRBJ1-5|TRBV2|.
TGTGCCAGCAGCAGGACAGCTTGGATCAATCAGCCCCAGCATTTT
CASSRTAWINQPQHF
>.|TRBJ1-1|TRBV9|.
TGTGCCAGCAGCCAGGTAACCACTGAAGCTTTCTTT
CASSQVTTEAFF
>many|TRBJ1-1|TRBV3-1|.
TGTGCCAGCAGCCAGTATTGGGGTGTCGGGGGCTTTAGGGCTTTCTTT
CASSQYWGVGGFRAFF
>.|TRBJ1-5|TRBV12-3/TRBV12-4|TRBD1
TGTGCCAGCAGTTTAAGGGGGCGAGGACAGCCCCAGCATTTT
CASSLRGRGQPQHF
>many|TRBJ2-7|TRBV28|.
TGTGCCAGCAGTTTATCCGGTGGGAGCAGTTTCGAGCAGTACTTC
CASSLSGGSSFEQYF
>.|TRBJ1-2|TRBV20-1|.
TGCAGTGCTAGAGATCAATTCGGGGCCAATTCGTACTATGGCTACACCTTC
CSARDQFGANSYYGYTF
>.|TRBJ2-1|TRBV9|.
TGTGCCAGCAGCTCATTAGGGCAAGAATACAATGAGCAGTCCTTC
CASSSLGQEYNEQSF
>many|TRBJ2-7|TRBV20-1|TRBD1
TGCAGTGCTCAGCCCGGACGAAACAGGGGGCCAGGGTACGAGCAGTACTTC
CSAQPGRNRGPGYEQYF
>.|TRBJ2-1|TRBV30|.
TGTGCCTGGAGTTTACTGGGAGAGCAGTTCTTC
CAWSLLGEQFF
>many|TRBJ1-5|TRBV11-3|.
TGTGCCAGCAGCCCTCAGGGCTACCAGGACTATAGCAATCAGCCCCAGCATTTT
CASSPQGYQDYSNQPQHF
>.|TRBJ2-2|TRBV29-1|.
TGCAGCGTTGAGCTCCCCGGGGAGCTGTTTTTT
CSVELPGELFF
>many|TRBJ1-5|TRBV2|.
TGTGCCAGCACCAGGGGTAGTTACGGGCAGCCCCAGCATTTT
CASTRGSYGQPQHF
>many|TRBJ2-5|TRBV10-3|TRBD1
TGTGCCATCAGAGGGACAGGGGGCCTCCAAGAGACCCAGTACTTC
CAIRGTGGLQETQYF
>.|TRBJ2-2|TRBV29-1|TRBD1
TGCAGCGCTAATCCGGGACAGGACACCGGGGAGCTGTTTTTT
CSANPGQDTGELFF
>few|TRBJ2-7|TRBV27|.
TGTGCCAGCAGCGGGGGCCCGGGGGAGCAGTACTTC
CASSGGPGEQYF
>.|TRBJ2-5|TRBV3-1|TRBD1
TGTGCCAGCAGCCACACAGGGGGCTTGGAGACCCAGTACTTC
CASSHTGGLETQYF
>many|TRBJ2-5|TRBV5-6|TRBD2
TGTGCCAGCAGCCCCCTGGGCGGGGGAATAAGGGGAGAGACCCAGTACTTC
CASSPLGGGIRGETQYF
>many|TRBJ1-2|TRBV6-2/TRBV6-3|.
TGTGCCAGCAGCCCCTTGGAAGGTGACGGCTACACCTTC
CASSPLEGDGYTF
>.|TRBJ1-2|TRBV11-2|TRBD1
TGTGCCAGCAGCTTTTTCGACAGGGACATTTTATCGGCTGGCTACACCTTC
CASSFFDRDILSAGYTF